This T cell receptor beta chain was observed in a study of cytomegalovirus exposure and HLA in healthy donors. About the research overall: A data release that came early held roughly 90 million unique TCRs from HLA-typed donors. Study-level points and caveats: Common viral pathogens seemed to be connected with several of the most significant clusters, according to a later analysis. Among CMV-associated TCR beta chains, most appeared HLA-restricted in a later analysis. Under in vitro conditions, a few CMV-associated chains were confirmed as specific for CMV antigens.

Both 60 Vbeta primers and 13 Jbeta primers went into the PCR. Sequencing used immunoSEQ multiplex PCR; TCRdb keeps in-frame clones, though not all of them. The sample yields fewer than 350,000 clones, roughly 90% seen once. Germline V gene data show CDR1 as SGHAT and CDR2 as FQNNGV. This CDR3 comprises 15 residues. J was trimmed by 12 bases and V by 5 bases; bases with no gene match: 17. As to this clone: The antigen is unknown.

Sequenced: PBMCs. The receptor's source is a woman between 18 and 29 years old in good health and CMV-seronegative. V usage is TRBV11-2 and J usage is TRBJ2-7, with 9 positions matching TRBD1. The CDR3 DNA sequence: TGTGCCAGCAGCAACCGACCGGACAGGGGACACGTCGGGTACTTC. Protein product: CASSNRPDRGHVGYF.